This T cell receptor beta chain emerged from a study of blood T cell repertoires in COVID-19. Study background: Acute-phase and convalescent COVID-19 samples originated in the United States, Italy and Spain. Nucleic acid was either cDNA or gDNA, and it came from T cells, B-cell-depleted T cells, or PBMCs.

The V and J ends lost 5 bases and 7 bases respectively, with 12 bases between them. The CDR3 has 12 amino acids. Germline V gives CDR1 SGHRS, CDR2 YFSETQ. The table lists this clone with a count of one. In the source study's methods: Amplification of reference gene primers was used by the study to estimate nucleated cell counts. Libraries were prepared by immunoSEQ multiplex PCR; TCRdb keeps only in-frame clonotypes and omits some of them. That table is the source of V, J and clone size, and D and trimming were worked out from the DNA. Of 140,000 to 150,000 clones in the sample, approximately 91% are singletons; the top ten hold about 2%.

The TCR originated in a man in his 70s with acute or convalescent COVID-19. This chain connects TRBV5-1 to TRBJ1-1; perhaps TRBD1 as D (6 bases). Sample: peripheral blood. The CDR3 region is CASRLETGEAFF. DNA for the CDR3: TGCGCCAGCAGGTTAGAGACAGGTGAAGCTTTCTTT.